This record covers a single T cell receptor beta chain. Per germline, CDR1 KGHSH and CDR2 LQKENI. The CDR3 sequence is 17 residues long. J gave up 5 bases and V 4 bases, and 14 bases lay outside the gene matches. The data were produced by immunoSEQ multiplex PCR, yet TCRdb's version contains in-frame clones alone and is incomplete. The table has some 97,000 clones, about 87% seen once. These data are taken from a study of identifying expanded T cells in peripheral blood. The sequence came from a person aged 18 to 70 in good health. The genes are TRBV18 and TRBJ1-1; 9 nucleotides align to TRBD1. Material for sequencing was blood. Here the CDR3 DNA reads TGTGCCAGCTCACTAAAAGCCGGGACAGGGTTTCCGACTGAAGCTTTCTTT. It is translated as CASSLKAGTGFPTEAFF.